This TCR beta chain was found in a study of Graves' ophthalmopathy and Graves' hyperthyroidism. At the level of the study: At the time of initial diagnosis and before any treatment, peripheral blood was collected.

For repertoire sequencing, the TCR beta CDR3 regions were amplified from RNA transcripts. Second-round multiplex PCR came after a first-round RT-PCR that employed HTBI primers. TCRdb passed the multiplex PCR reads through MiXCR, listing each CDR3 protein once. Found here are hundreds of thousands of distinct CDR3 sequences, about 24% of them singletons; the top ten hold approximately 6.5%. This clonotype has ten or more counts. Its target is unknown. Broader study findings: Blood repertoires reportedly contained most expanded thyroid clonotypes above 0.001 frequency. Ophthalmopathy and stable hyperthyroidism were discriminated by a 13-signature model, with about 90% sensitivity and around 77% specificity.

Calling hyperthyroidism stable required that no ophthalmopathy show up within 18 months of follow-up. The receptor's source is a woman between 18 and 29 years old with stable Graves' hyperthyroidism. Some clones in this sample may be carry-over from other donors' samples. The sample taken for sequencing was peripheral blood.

CDR3 nucleotides: TGCAGCGTTGGTGCGGACAGGGGGCCTTCGGGCTATGGCTACACCTTC. Its protein product is CSVGADRGPSGYGYTF. The V gene is TRBV29-1, the J gene TRBJ1-2; 11 bases are a match to TRBD1. Losses at the gene ends were 4 bases for V and 4 bases for J; bases not matched to a gene: 11. Germline V gene lookup returns CDR1 SQVTM and CDR2 ANQGSEA. The CDR3 is 16 residues long.